These 3 T cell receptor beta chains came from one sample sequenced in a study of blood T cell repertoires in COVID-19. Clones were sequenced by immunoSEQ multiplex PCR, and TCRdb holds only the in-frame ones, with some missing. This repertoire shows some 74,000 clones, about 72% found once; its top ten account for more than 15%. The specimen sequenced was peripheral blood. The receptors were sampled from a man aged 70 or older with active or convalescent COVID-19.

The chain is built from TRBV28 and TRBJ1-3; TRBD1 might be the D (5 bases). The CDR3 is made up of 16 amino acids. Trimming cost V 1 base and J 3 bases, with 13 bases left between them. CDR1 and CDR2 (germline): MDHEN, SYDVKM. CDR3: CASSLSERGSGNTIYF. CDR3 coding DNA: TGTGCCAGCAGTTTATCAGAGCGGGGGAGTGGAAACACCATATATTTT.

V and J are TRBV5-5 and TRBJ1-4; D perhaps matches TRBD1 (5 bases). V dropped 3 bases and J dropped 7 bases, with 13 bases sitting between them. CDR3 length: 14 amino acids. Germline V CDR1 and CDR2: SGHKS, YYEKEE (reference sequence). As DNA, the CDR3 is TGTGCCAGCAGCTACCAAGGGGCAAGTGAAAAACTGTTTTTT. Protein product: CASSYQGASEKLFF.

The rearrangement uses TRBV28 and TRBJ1-5; TRBD1 agrees at 7 bases. The CDR3 is 16 residues long. V shed 8 bases and J 11 bases; nucleotides not matched to a gene: 21. CDR1 MDHEN and CDR2 SYDVKM come from the germline V gene. As DNA, the CDR3 is TGTGCCAGCGTAAGCCCATCCAGACAGGGTATCGCAGCCCAGCATTTT. Amino acid sequence: CASVSPSRQGIAAQHF. Drawing the rest from reference TRBV28 and TRBJ1-5, the complete variable domain is DVKVTQSSRYLVKRTGEKVFLECVQDMDHENMFWYRQDPGLGLRLIYFSYDVKMKEKGDIPEGYSVSREKKERFSLILESASTNQTSMYLCASVSPSRQGIAAQHFGDGTRLSIL.